A single sample gave rise to the 5 T cell receptor beta chains below, sequenced in a study of T-cell memory formation after mild COVID-19. Each CDR3 protein is one row after TCRdb ran MiXCR on the 5' RACE reads. This sample yields about half a million distinct CDR3 sequences, of which 15% to 20% are seen a single time; about 12% belongs to the top ten. The sample comprised PBMCs or a T cell subset sorted from them (not recorded which). Receptors were obtained from an adult woman who had mild COVID-19 (a few samples of this study predate the infection). Cell type and time point are not known.

This clonotype was seen a handful of times. The gene calls are TRBV6-5 and TRBJ2-7; 12 nucleotides match TRBD2. CDR3 length: 14 amino acids. CDR1 is MNHEY and CDR2 is SVGAGI in the germline V gene. V shed 5 bases, J shed 5 bases, and the junction held 4 bases outside the gene matches. The CDR3: CASSTRLAGDEQYF. CDR3 in DNA: TGTGCCAGCAGTACGAGACTAGCGGGAGACGAGCAGTACTTC.

The chain couples TRBV20-1 to TRBJ1-1, with a tentative D call TRBD1 (6 bases). V gave up 3 bases and J gave up 4 bases, with 18 bases separating them. The CDR3 is made up of 15 amino acids. Germline lookup yields CDR1 DFQATT and CDR2 SNEGSKA (reference sequence). The CDR3 DNA follows: TGCAGTGCTAGGGGAAGGGGGGATCCGGGCACTGAAGCTTTCTTT. It encodes CSARGRGDPGTEAFF.

This clonotype was counted many times. At one of its ends the junction is not consistent with the germline gene, which may arise from a read error. The chain has TRBV7-9 and TRBJ2-7; TRBD2 might be the D (5 bases). Germline assignment: CDR1 SEHNR and CDR2 FQNEAQ (reference sequence). The CDR3 is 12 amino acids. The CDR3, as DNA: TGTGCCAGCAGTTCGGACTGGATTTCGTGGGCTTTC. Protein: CASSSDWISWAF.

J is TRBJ2-2 and V is TRBV12-3 or TRBV12-4; 7 nucleotides agree with TRBD1. J was trimmed by 8 bases and V by 5 bases; bases with no gene match: 2. The CDR3 totals 12 residues. The CDR3 DNA sequence: TGTGCCAGCAGTCAGACAGGGGGGGAGCTGTTTTTT. Amino acid sequence: CASSQTGGELFF.

This clonotype was counted between two and nine times. The chain recombines TRBV3-1 with TRBJ2-1, with 7 bases fitting TRBD1. The germline V gene has CDR1 LGHDT and CDR2 YNNKEL (reference sequence). CDR3 length: 12 amino acids. The V and J ends lost 5 bases and 10 bases, in that order; junction bases with no gene match: 5. The CDR3 bases are TGTGCCAGCAGCAGTCGGACAGGCGAGCAGTTCTTC. Protein sequence: CASSSRTGEQFF.